Many counts were recorded for the clone carrying this T cell receptor (beta chain). Clinical symptoms, serum thyroxine, TRAb, thyroid ultrasound and orbital computed tomography informed diagnoses. This specimen comes from a study of T cells in Graves' hyperthyroidism and ophthalmopathy. Germline assignment: CDR1 SGHKS and CDR2 YYEKEE (reference sequence). Germline trimming cut 2 bases from V and 8 bases from J; bases unmatched to any gene: 0. The CDR3 has 12 amino acids. Researchers took RNA transcripts and amplified the TCR beta CDR3 regions from them. HTBI primers were employed in a first-round RT-PCR of the TCR CDR3. TCRdb processed the multiplex PCR reads anew with MiXCR; each CDR3 protein has one entry. The sample holds about 350,000 distinct CDR3 sequences, about 15% seen once.

The J gene is TRBJ2-1, the V gene TRBV5-5; 8 nucleotides agree with TRBD2. The sequencing sample was made of blood. The receptor comes from a woman aged 55-70 years with Graves' ophthalmopathy. CDR3 region: CASSLAGDEQFF. The CDR3, as DNA: TGTGCCAGCAGCTTAGCGGGGGATGAGCAGTTCTTC.